These 8 T cell receptor beta chains share one sample of origin, sequenced in a study of T cell changes during pregnancy in multiple sclerosis. TCRdb's copy holds only in-frame clones and misses some; the assay was immunoSEQ multiplex PCR. The data hold more than 55,000 clones, with around 91% observed a single time. The specimen was peripheral blood, collected after pregnancy. These TCRs come from a female donor with multiple sclerosis, enrolled in a pregnancy study.

About this clone: Other nucleotide sequences from this sample produce the same CDR3. As DNA, the CDR3 is TGTGCCAGCAGCTGGGACAGAAGCACAGATACGCAGTATTTT. Translating it yields CASSWDRSTDTQYF. The rearrangement links TRBV5-6 to TRBJ2-3, with TRBD1 matching over 7 bases. V was pared by 3 bases and J by 0 bases, with 1 base of the junction left unmatched. The CDR3 is made up of 14 amino acids. Per germline, CDR1 SGHDT and CDR2 YYEEEE. The variable domain in full, completed from reference TRBV5-6 and TRBJ2-3, reads DAGVTQSPTHLIKTRGQQVTLRCSPKSGHDTVSWYQQALGQGPQFIFQYYEEEERQRGNFPDRFSGHQFPNYSSELNVNALLLGDSALYLCASSWDRSTDTQYFGPGTRLTVL.

The rearrangement joins TRBV5-4 to TRBJ1-6; 7 bases match TRBD1. This CDR3 has 17 amino acids. Per germline, CDR1 SGHNT and CDR2 YYREEE (reference sequence). Unmatched junction bases numbered 7, after V lost 4 bases and J lost 0 bases. CDR3 nucleotide sequence: TGTGCCAGCAGCCCCGGGACAGCGGGCTCCTATAATTCACCCCTCCACTTT. Translation gives CASSPGTAGSYNSPLHF.

This chain uses TRBV4-3 with TRBJ1-4; unclear D gene. V was pared by 1 base and J by 6 bases, with 12 bases between. The CDR3 has 15 residues. Looked up from germline, CDR1 is LGHNA and CDR2 is YSLEER. CDR3 protein: CASSQVTGWDEKLFF. CDR3 in DNA: TGCGCCAGCAGCCAAGTGACGGGGTGGGATGAAAAACTGTTTTTT.

This clone has a single count. The V call is TRBV5-1, the J call TRBJ2-7; D may be TRBD2 (6 bases). Germline CDR1 SGHRS, CDR2 YFSETQ. This CDR3 has 14 amino acids. V lost 4 bases and J lost 4, with 15 bases in between. CDR3 bases: TGCGCCAGCAGCATTCTGCCAGGGAGGTACGAGCAGTACTTC. Residues: CASSILPGRYEQYF.

This clone appeared a few times. J is TRBJ1-2 and V is TRBV4-3; tentatively, D is TRBD1 (6 bases). Germline loops: CDR1 LGHNA, CDR2 YSLEER. CDR3 length equals 14 residues. Trimming stripped 4 bases from V and 11 bases from J, with 20 bases between. The CDR3 DNA is TGCGCCAGCAGCCTCACGGTGGACAGCGGGGAGTACACCTTC. This gives the protein CASSLTVDSGEYTF.

The V call is TRBV10-1, the J call TRBJ2-1, with 9 positions matching TRBD1. From germline, CDR1 is WNHNN and CDR2 SYGVQD (reference sequence). The CDR3 is made up of 14 amino acids. The V segment lost 0 bases and the J segment 7 bases; nucleotides outside the gene matches: 1. CDR3 nucleotides: TGCGCCAGCAGTGAGTCGGGACAGGGTAATGAGCAGTTCTTC. Protein product: CASSESGQGNEQFF.

V usage is TRBV30 and J usage is TRBJ1-3, with D possibly TRBD1 on 5 matching bases. Looked up from germline, CDR1 is GTSNPN and CDR2 is SVGIG (reference sequence). The CDR3 consists of 14 residues. V lost 3 bases to trimming and J lost 1 base, with 10 bases between them. The CDR3 sequence: CAWSGTYSGNTIYF. CDR3 in DNA: TGTGCCTGGAGCGGGACTTATTCTGGAAACACCATATATTTT.

The chain carries TRBV20-1 and TRBJ2-3; D is unclear. The CDR3 runs 10 residues. The germline V gene has CDR1 DFQATT and CDR2 SNEGSKA (reference sequence). The V and J ends lost 5 bases and 6 bases respectively, with 6 bases between them. DNA of the CDR3: TGCAGTGCTTCTAAGGATACGCAGTATTTT. Residues: CSASKDTQYF.